This T cell receptor (beta chain) was identified in a study of cytomegalovirus exposure and HLA in healthy donors. The study's findings and limits: The study flagged some 170 TCR beta chains as cytomegalovirus-associated.

Repertoires were generated with immunoSEQ multiplex PCR, while TCRdb's copy carries only in-frame clones and drops some. The table has tens of thousands of clones, roughly 91% seen once. Of note for this clone: Its antigen remains unidentified.

Between the trimmed V and J ends, which lost 5 bases and 4 bases, there was a span of 17 bases. There are 15 residues in the CDR3. Germline CDR1 LNHDA, CDR2 SQIVND (reference sequence). Material: PBMCs. The chain carries TRBV19 and TRBJ1-1; D might be TRBD1 (5 bases). This TCR was recovered from a woman aged 30 to 39 in good health and CMV-seronegative. The CDR3 here is CASSPRGRGSTEAFF. CDR3 sequence (DNA): TGTGCCAGTAGTCCCCGGGGGAGGGGTTCCACTGAAGCTTTCTTT.